A selection of T cell receptor beta chains follows, all from one sample in a study of breast tumors, draining lymph nodes, adjacent tissues. In TCRdb, the multiplex PCR reads were re-called with MiXCR into one record per CDR3 protein. The sample lists 50,000 to 55,000 distinct CDR3 sequences; approximately 45% were seen once. Input material: breast tumor tissue. These TCRs come from a female donor with breast cancer. Some clones in this sample may be carry-over from other donors' samples. Both conserved end residues are part of each CDR3. A D gene is named only where the DNA matches it firmly. The size of a clone is reported for some rows only, either as once, few or many, or as a class for expanded clones.

size	V	D	J	DNA	CDR3
.	TRBV5-1	TRBD2	TRBJ2-7	TGCGCCAGCAGCCTGGGGGCTAGCGGGATCAACGAGCAGTACTTC	CASSLGASGINEQYF
.	TRBV19	TRBD1	TRBJ2-3	TGTGCCAGTAGCTCAACAGGGGGCCCCACAGATACGCAGTATTTT	CASSSTGGPTDTQYF
many	TRBV5-1	TRBD1	TRBJ2-7	TGCGCCAGCATGGGACAGTTTTACGAGCAGTACTTC	CASMGQFYEQYF
many	TRBV12-3/TRBV12-4	.	TRBJ1-5	TGTGCCAGCAGTTTAAAGTCAGGAGGGAATCAGCCCCAGCATTTT	CASSLKSGGNQPQHF
many	TRBV2	.	TRBJ1-1	TGTGCCAGCTGCCGGGGGGCTGACACTGAAGCTTTCTTT	CASCRGADTEAFF
.	TRBV7-2	.	TRBJ2-6	TGTGCCAGCAGCTTAACCCCTGGGGCCGACGTCCTGACCTTC	CASSLTPGADVLTF
.	TRBV11-2	TRBD1	TRBJ2-7	TGTGCCAGCAGCTTAGGTAGGGGACAGGGATACGAGCAGTACTTC	CASSLGRGQGYEQYF
many	TRBV30	.	TRBJ1-5	TGTGCCTGGAGTGTCGGGCGGAGTCAGCCCCAGCATTTT	CAWSVGRSQPQHF
many	TRBV4-1	.	TRBJ2-3	TGCGCCAGCAGCCAGGCCAGCGGGCTGATAGCAGATACGCAGTATTTT	CASSQASGLIADTQYF
.	TRBV20-1	TRBD1	TRBJ1-5	TGCAGTGCGGATTACAGGGGAGAGAGGACCTACGAGCATTTT	CSADYRGERTYEHF
many	TRBV11-2	.	TRBJ2-7	TGTGCCAGCAGCTTACGATTAAGCGAGCAGTACTTC	CASSLRLSEQYF
.	TRBV18	.	TRBJ2-5	TGTGCCAGCTCACCGGGGGATCAAGAGACCCAGTACTTC	CASSPGDQETQYF
few	TRBV5-5	TRBD1	TRBJ1-2	TGTGCCAGCAGCTTCCGAGTTGCCACAGGGGGGGACGACTATGGCTACACCTTC	CASSFRVATGGDDYGYTF
once	TRBV12-3/TRBV12-4	TRBD2	TRBJ2-5	TGTGCCAGCAGTGGAGGGGCGGGAGGAGAGACCCAGTACTTC	CASSGGAGGETQYF
.	TRBV10-1	TRBD2	TRBJ2-3	TGCGCCAGCAGTGACGGGACTAGCGGGAGAAGGGATACGCAGTATTTT	CASSDGTSGRRDTQYF
.	TRBV20-1	TRBD1	TRBJ2-3	TGCAGTGCTAAGGGGATGACAGGGGGGAGTACAGATACGCAGTATTTT	CSAKGMTGGSTDTQYF
.	TRBV29-1	.	TRBJ1-4	TGCAGCGTTTCCGGGACCCACGTCAATAATGAAAAACTGTTTTTT	CSVSGTHVNNEKLFF
.	TRBV4-1	.	TRBJ1-2	TGCGCCAGCACCCCGAGCCGGGGACACTCAACTTATGGCTACACCTTC	CASTPSRGHSTYGYTF
.	TRBV5-1	TRBD1	TRBJ1-1	TGCGCCAGCAGCTGGGTACAGGGGGGCATGAACACTGAAGCTTTCTTT	CASSWVQGGMNTEAFF
.	TRBV14	.	TRBJ2-1	TGTGCCAGCAGCCTACAGGGAGTTGAGCAGTTCTTC	CASSLQGVEQFF
.	TRBV19	.	TRBJ2-5	TGTGCCAGTAGTATAACTGGGACGGGAGAGACCCAGTACTTC	CASSITGTGETQYF
.	TRBV19	.	TRBJ1-1	TGTGCCAGTAACCTACAGGAGGGAATGACTGAAGCTTTCTTT	CASNLQEGMTEAFF
.	TRBV7-8	.	TRBJ2-5	TGTGCCAGCAGCCCATCTCAGAGGGCGACCCAGTACTTC	CASSPSQRATQYF
many	TRBV19	.	TRBJ2-6	TGTGCCAGTAGCCCCGGACTGACACCGCATTTCTCTGGGGCCAACGTCCTGACTTTC	CASSPGLTPHFSGANVLTF
many	TRBV20-1	.	TRBJ1-1	TGCAGTGCTAGAGGTTGGGGCACGAATACTGAAGCTTTCTTT	CSARGWGTNTEAFF
many	TRBV3-1	TRBD2	TRBJ2-5	TGTGCCAGCAGTCCGCCTACTAGCGGGACAAGGGAGACCCAGTACTTC	CASSPPTSGTRETQYF
medium-sized	TRBV4-2	TRBD2	TRBJ2-5	TGTGCCAGCAGCCAGGGGACTAGGCAGGGGGAGACCCAGTACTTC	CASSQGTRQGETQYF
many	TRBV20-1	.	TRBJ2-1	TGCAGTGCTAGAGATTCCCGTAAGCGAGGGGTGTCCTACAATGAGCAGTTCTTC	CSARDSRKRGVSYNEQFF
many	TRBV19	TRBD1	TRBJ2-3	TGTGCCGCAAGCCGGGACAGAAACACAGATACGCAGTATTTT	CAASRDRNTDTQYF
few	TRBV20-1	.	TRBJ2-3	TGCAGTGCTGAGGACAGTTACAATGAGCAGTATTTT	CSAEDSYNEQYF
.	TRBV9	TRBD2	TRBJ2-1	TGTGCCAGCAGCGCAACCGGGACTAGCGGCTACAATGAGCAGTTCTTC	CASSATGTSGYNEQFF
.	TRBV7-2	.	TRBJ2-7	TGCGCCAGCAGCTTAGGGTTTAGCGGTATCTCCTACGGGCAGTACTTC	CASSLGFSGISYGQYF
few	TRBV6-2/TRBV6-3	.	TRBJ2-7	TGTGCCAGCAGTCCACGGGACTCCGTGGGGTACTTC	CASSPRDSVGYF
many	TRBV28	TRBD2	TRBJ2-7	TGTGCCAGCAGTCCCGTAGCGGGGGACTCCTACGAGCAGTACTTC	CASSPVAGDSYEQYF
medium-sized	TRBV16	.	TRBJ2-7	TGTGCCAGCAGCCAATCGGGTGTAGGGACCTACGAGCAGTACTTC	CASSQSGVGTYEQYF
.	TRBV7-2	.	TRBJ1-4	TGTGCCAGCATGTTGACCTTCTCCTACGGTAATGAAAAACTGTTTTTT	CASMLTFSYGNEKLFF
many	TRBV19	.	TRBJ2-3	TGTGCCAGTAGTATATCATGGACAGTTAGAGATACGCAGTATTTT	CASSISWTVRDTQYF
once	TRBV12-3/TRBV12-4	.	TRBJ1-3	TGTGCCAGCAGTCCAGCAGGGACCATATATTTT	CASSPAGTIYF
many	TRBV25-1	.	TRBJ2-1	TGTGCCAGCAGTGACACCGACTCCTACAATGAGCAGTTCTTC	CASSDTDSYNEQFF
.	TRBV10-3	.	TRBJ2-1	TGTGCCATCAGGGAAAGCGGGTTCGATGAGCAGTTCTTC	CAIRESGFDEQFF
many	TRBV28	.	TRBJ2-3	TGTGCCAGCAGTTTTCCCCTTCCCCTCGATAATACGCAGTATTTT	CASSFPLPLDNTQYF
many	TRBV12-3/TRBV12-4	.	TRBJ1-3	TGTGCCAGCAGTTTCCCTCAGGGGAGAAACACCATATATTTT	CASSFPQGRNTIYF
many	TRBV30	TRBD2	TRBJ2-5	TGTGCCTGGAGTTTCTTGCTAGCGGGAGGAGAGACCCAGTACTTC	CAWSFLLAGGETQYF
.	TRBV2	.	TRBJ1-2	TGTGCCAGCAGTGAAGAAGGGCTGATCTATGGCTACACCTTC	CASSEEGLIYGYTF
many	TRBV7-8	TRBD1	TRBJ2-7	TGTGCCAGCAGCTCAACCGGGACAGGGATCCACGAGCAGTACTTC	CASSSTGTGIHEQYF
many	TRBV19	.	TRBJ1-1	TGTGCCAGCACCGACAGCCTTGGAGCTTTCTTT	CASTDSLGAFF